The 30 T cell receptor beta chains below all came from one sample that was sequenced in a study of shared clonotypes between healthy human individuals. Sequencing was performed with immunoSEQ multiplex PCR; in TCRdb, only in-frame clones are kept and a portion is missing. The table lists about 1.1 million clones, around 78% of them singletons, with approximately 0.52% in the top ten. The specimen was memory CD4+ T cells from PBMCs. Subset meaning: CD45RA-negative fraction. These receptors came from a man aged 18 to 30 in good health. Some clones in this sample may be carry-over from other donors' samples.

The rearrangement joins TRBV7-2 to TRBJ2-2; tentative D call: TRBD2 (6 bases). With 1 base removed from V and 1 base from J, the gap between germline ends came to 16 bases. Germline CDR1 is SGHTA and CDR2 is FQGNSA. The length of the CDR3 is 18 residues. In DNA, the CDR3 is TGTGCCAGCAGCTTAGTTGGGGGGAGCGGAGGGAACACCGGGGAGCTGTTTTTT. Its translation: CASSLVGGSGGNTGELFF.

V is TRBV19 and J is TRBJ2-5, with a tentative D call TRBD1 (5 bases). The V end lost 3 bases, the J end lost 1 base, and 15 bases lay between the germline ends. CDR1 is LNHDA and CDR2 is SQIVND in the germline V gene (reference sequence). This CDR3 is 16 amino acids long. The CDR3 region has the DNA TGTGCCAGTAGTATGGGCTATATGGGGCCCCAAGAGACCCAGTACTTC. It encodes CASSMGYMGPQETQYF. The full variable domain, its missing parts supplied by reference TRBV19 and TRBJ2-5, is DGGITQSPKYLFRKEGQNVTLSCEQNLNHDAMYWYRQDPGQGLRLIYYSQIVNDFQKGDIAEGYSVSREKKESFPLTVTSAQKNPTAFYLCASSMGYMGPQETQYFGPGTRLLVL.

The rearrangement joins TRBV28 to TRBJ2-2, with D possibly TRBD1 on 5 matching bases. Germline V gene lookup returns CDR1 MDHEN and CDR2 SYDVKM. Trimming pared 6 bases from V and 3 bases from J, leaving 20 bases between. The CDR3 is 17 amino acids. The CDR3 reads CASRATRRTTYTGELFF. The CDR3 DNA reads TGTGCCAGCAGAGCAACCCGCAGGACAACGTACACCGGGGAGCTGTTTTTT.

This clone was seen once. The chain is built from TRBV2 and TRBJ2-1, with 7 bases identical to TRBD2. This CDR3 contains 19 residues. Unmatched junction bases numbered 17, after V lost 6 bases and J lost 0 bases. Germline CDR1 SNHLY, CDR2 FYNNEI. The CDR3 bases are TGTGCCAGCAGCCCCGGGGACGAGGGACTAATCAGCTCCTACAATGAGCAGTTCTTC. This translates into CASSPGDEGLISSYNEQFF. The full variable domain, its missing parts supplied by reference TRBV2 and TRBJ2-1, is EPEVTQTPSHQVTQMGQEVILRCVPISNHLYFYWYRQILGQKVEFLVSFYNNEISEKSEIFDDQFSVERPDGSNFTLKIRSTKLEDSAMYFCASSPGDEGLISSYNEQFFGPGTRLTVL.

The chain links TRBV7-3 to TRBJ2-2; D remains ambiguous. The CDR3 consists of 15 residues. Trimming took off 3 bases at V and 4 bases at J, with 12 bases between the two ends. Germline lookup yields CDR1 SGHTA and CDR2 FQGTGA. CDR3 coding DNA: TGTGCCAGCAGCTTGGACCACACGGTCACCGGGGAGCTGTTTTTT. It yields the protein CASSLDHTVTGELFF.

This chain's CDR3 is CASSQHGGMGSYEQYF. CDR3 sequence (DNA): TGCGCCAGCAGCCAACATGGGGGGATGGGCTCCTACGAGCAGTACTTC. This sequence joins TRBV4-1 and TRBJ2-5, with D maybe TRBD2 (6 bases). Judging by the DNA end, TRBJ2-7 fits better; the J call may be wrong. The V gene's germline CDR1 is MGHRA and CDR2 YSYEKL. The CDR3 covers 16 residues.

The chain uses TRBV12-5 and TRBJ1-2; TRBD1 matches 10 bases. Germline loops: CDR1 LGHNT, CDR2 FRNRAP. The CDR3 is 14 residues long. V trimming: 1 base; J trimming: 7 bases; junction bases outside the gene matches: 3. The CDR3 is CASGLGQGAGGYTF. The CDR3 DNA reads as TGTGCTAGTGGTTTGGGACAGGGGGCGGGTGGCTACACCTTC.

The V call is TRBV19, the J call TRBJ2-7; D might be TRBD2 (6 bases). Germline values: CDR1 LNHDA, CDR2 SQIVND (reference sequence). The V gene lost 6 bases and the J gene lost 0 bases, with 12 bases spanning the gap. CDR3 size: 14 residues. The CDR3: CASRGGASSYEQYF. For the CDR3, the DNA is TGTGCCAGTAGGGGCGGGGCAAGCTCCTACGAGCAGTACTTC.

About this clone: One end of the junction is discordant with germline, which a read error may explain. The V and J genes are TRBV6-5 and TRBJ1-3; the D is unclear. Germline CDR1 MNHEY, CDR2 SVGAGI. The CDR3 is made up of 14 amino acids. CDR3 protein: CAISTPGDGDTIYF. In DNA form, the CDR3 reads TGTGCCATCAGCACACCGGGAGATGGAGACACCATATATTTT.

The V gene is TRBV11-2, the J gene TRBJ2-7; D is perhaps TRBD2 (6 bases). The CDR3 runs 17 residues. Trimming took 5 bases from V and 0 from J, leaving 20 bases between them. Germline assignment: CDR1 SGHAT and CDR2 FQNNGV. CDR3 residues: CASSPPQSGFSSYEQYF. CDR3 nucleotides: TGTGCCAGCAGCCCACCACAAAGCGGGTTCAGCTCCTACGAGCAGTACTTC.

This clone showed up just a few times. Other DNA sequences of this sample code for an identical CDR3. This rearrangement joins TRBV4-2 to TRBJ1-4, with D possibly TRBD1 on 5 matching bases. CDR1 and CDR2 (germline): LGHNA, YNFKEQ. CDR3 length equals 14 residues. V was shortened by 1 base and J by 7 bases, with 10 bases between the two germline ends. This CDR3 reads CASSQGGRFEKLFF. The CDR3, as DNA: TGTGCCAGCAGCCAAGGGGGGAGGTTTGAAAAACTGTTTTTT.

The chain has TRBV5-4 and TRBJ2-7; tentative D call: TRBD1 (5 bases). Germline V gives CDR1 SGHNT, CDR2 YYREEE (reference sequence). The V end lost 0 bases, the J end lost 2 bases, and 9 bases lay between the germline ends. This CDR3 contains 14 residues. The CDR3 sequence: CASSLGGQPYEQYF. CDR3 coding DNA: TGTGCCAGCAGCTTGGGGGGCCAGCCCTACGAGCAGTACTTC.

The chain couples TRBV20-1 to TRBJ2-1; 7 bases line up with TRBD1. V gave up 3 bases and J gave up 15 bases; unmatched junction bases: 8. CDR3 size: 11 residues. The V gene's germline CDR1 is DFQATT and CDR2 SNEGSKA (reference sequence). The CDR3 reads CSARGYRGAFF. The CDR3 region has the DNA TGCAGTGCTAGGGGATACAGGGGCGCGTTCTTC.

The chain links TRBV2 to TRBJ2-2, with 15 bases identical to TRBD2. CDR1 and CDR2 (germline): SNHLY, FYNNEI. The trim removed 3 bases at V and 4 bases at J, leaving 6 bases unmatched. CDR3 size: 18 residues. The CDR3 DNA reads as TGTGCCAGCAGTGAGGGGGGACTAGCGGGAGGCGGCACCGGGGAGCTGTTTTTT. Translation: CASSEGGLAGGGTGELFF.

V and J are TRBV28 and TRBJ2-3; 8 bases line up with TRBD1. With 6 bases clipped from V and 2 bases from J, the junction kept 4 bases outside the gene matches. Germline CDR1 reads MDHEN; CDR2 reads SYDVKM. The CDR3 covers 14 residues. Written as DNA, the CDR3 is TGTGCCAGCAGAACAGGGGGGATCACAGATACGCAGTATTTT. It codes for CASRTGGITDTQYF.

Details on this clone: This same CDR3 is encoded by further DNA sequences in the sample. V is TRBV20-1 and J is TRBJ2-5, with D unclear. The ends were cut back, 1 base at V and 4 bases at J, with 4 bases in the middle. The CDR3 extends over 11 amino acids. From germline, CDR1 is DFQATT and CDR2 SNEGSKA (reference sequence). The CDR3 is CSARAPETQYF. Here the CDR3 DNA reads TGCAGTGCTAGAGCTCCAGAGACCCAGTACTTC.

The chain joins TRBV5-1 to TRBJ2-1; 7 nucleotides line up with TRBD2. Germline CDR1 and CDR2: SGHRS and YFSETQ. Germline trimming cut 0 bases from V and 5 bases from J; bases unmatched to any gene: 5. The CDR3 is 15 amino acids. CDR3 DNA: TGCGCCAGCAGCTTGGTAGTAGCGGGTGACAATGAGCAGTTCTTC. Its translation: CASSLVVAGDNEQFF.

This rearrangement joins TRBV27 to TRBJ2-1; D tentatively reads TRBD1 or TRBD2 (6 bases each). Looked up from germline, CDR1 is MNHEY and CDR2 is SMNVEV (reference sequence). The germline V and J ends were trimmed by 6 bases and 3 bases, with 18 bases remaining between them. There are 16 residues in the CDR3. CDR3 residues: CASRGRGGSYYNEQFF. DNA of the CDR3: TGTGCCAGCAGGGGGAGAGGGGGGAGTTACTACAATGAGCAGTTCTTC.

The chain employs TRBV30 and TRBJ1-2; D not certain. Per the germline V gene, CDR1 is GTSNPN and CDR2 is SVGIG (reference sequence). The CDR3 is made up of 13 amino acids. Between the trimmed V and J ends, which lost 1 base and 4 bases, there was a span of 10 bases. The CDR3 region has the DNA TGTGCCTGGAGTGGGGGTGGGTTCTATGGCTACACCTTC. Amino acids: CAWSGGGFYGYTF.

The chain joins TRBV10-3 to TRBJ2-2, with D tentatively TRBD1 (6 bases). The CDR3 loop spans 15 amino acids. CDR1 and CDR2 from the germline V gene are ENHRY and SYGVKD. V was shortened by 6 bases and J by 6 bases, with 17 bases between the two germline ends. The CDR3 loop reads CAISKQLQGAGELFF. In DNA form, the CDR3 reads TGTGCCATCAGCAAACAATTACAGGGAGCCGGGGAGCTGTTTTTT.

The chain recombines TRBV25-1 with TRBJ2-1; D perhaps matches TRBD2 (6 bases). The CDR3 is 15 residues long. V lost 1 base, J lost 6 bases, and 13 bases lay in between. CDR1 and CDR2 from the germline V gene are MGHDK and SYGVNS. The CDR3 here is CASSESGRIGNEQFF. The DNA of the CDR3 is TGTGCCAGCAGTGAATCCGGGAGAATCGGCAATGAGCAGTTCTTC.

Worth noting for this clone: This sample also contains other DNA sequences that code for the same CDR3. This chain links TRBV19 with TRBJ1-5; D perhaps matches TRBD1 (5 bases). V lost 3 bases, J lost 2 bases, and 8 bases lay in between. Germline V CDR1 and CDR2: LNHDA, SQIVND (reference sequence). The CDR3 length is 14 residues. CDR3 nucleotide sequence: TGTGCCAGTAGTATTAGAGGGGGCAATCAGCCCCAGCATTTT. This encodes CASSIRGGNQPQHF. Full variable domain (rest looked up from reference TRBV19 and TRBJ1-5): DGGITQSPKYLFRKEGQNVTLSCEQNLNHDAMYWYRQDPGQGLRLIYYSQIVNDFQKGDIAEGYSVSREKKESFPLTVTSAQKNPTAFYLCASSIRGGNQPQHFGDGTRLSIL.

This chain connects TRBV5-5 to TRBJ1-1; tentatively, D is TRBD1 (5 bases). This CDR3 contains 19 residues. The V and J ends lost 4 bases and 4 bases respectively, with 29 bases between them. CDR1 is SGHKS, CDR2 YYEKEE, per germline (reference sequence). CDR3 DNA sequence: TGTGCCAGCAGCCAAACTTTCCCCGGGACGGCGAGCGGGTCCACTGAAGCTTTCTTT. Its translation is CASSQTFPGTASGSTEAFF.

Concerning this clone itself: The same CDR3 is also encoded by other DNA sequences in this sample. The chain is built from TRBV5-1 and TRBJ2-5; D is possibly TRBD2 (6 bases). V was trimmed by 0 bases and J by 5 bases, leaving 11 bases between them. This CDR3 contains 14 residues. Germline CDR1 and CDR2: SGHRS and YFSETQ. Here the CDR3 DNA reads TGCGCCAGCAGCTTGGAGGCGGGGTCGGAGACCCAGTACTTC. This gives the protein CASSLEAGSETQYF.

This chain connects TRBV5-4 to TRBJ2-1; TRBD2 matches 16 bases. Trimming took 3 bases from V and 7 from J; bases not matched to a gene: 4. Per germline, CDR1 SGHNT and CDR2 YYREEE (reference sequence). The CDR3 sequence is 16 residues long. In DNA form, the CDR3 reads TGTGCCAGCAGCTGGGGGACTAGCGGGAGGGGAAATGAGCAGTTCTTC. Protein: CASSWGTSGRGNEQFF.

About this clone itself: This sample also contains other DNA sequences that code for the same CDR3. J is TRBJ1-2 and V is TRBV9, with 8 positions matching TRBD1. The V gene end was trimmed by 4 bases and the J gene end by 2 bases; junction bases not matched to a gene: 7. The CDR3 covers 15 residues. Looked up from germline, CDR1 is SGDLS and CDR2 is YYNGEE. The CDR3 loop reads CASSPRTGFNYGYTF. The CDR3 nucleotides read TGTGCCAGCAGCCCCCGGACAGGGTTCAACTATGGCTACACCTTC.

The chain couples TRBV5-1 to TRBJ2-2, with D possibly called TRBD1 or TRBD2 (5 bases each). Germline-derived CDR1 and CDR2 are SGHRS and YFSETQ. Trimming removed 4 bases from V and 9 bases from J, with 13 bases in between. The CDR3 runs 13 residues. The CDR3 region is CASSKGPARELFF. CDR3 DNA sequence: TGCGCCAGCAGCAAGGGACCGGCCCGGGAGCTGTTTTTT.

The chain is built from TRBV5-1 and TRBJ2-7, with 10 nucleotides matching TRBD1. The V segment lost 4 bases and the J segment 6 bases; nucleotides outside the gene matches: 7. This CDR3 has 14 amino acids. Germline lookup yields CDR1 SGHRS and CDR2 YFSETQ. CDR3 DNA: TGCGCCAGCAGCGGACGGGACAGGGGACTCGAGCAGTACTTC. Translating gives CASSGRDRGLEQYF.

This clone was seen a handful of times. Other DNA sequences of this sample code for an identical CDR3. CDR3 sequence (DNA): TGTGCCAGCAGTGCCCCTGGTCAGCCCCAGCATTTT. Its protein product is CASSAPGQPQHF. V and J are TRBV25-1 and TRBJ1-5; D is unclear. This CDR3 is 12 amino acids long. V dropped 4 bases and J dropped 6 bases, with 7 bases sitting between them. Germline CDR1 is MGHDK and CDR2 is SYGVNS.

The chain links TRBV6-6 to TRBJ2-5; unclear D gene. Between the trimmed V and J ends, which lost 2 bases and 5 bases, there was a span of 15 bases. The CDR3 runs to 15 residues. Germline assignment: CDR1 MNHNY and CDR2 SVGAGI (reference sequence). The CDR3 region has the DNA TGTGCCAGCAGTTACGGGTGGAGAGGTCGGGAGACCCAGTACTTC. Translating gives CASSYGWRGRETQYF.